A selection of T cell receptor beta chains follows, all from one sample in a study of blood T cell repertoires in COVID-19. Generated by immunoSEQ multiplex PCR, the TCRdb table keeps only in-frame clones and is missing some. This table has about 210,000 clones, more than 70% appearing once. Material for sequencing was peripheral blood. The receptors stem from a woman in her forties or fifties with acute or convalescent COVID-19. CDR3s include the opening cysteine and the closing phenylalanine or tryptophan. D genes are given only for firm matches. Some rows have no size entry. The others give once, few or many, or a class for an expanded clone.

V gene	D gene	clone size	J gene	CDR3 protein	CDR3 DNA
TRBV27	-	-	TRBJ2-3	CASTSLPTDTQYF	TGTGCCAGCACCTCGCTACCCACAGATACGCAGTATTTT
TRBV5-4	-	once	TRBJ2-1	CASSLGTGSNEQFF	TGTGCCAGCAGCTTGGGTACTGGTAGCAATGAGCAGTTCTTC
TRBV30	-	-	TRBJ2-3	CAWSVRRGDTQYF	TGTGCCTGGAGTGTACGGAGGGGAGATACGCAGTATTTT
TRBV3-1/TRBV3-2	TRBD2	-	TRBJ2-5	CASRTSGSGTQYF	TGTGCCAGCAGGACTAGCGGCTCGGGGACCCAGTACTTC
TRBV3-1/TRBV3-2	-	-	TRBJ2-4	CASSQHGSGLAKNIQYF	TGTGCCAGCAGCCAACACGGGTCGGGACTGGCCAAAAACATTCAGTACTTC
TRBV29-1	-	-	TRBJ2-3	CSVEDLWAGRSGDTQYF	TGCAGCGTTGAAGATCTCTGGGCGGGCCGCTCCGGGGATACGCAGTATTTT
TRBV4-2	-	once	TRBJ1-5	CASSPGQRGEPQHF	TGTGCCAGCAGCCCCGGACAGCGGGGGGAGCCCCAGCATTTT
TRBV7-9	TRBD1	-	TRBJ2-7	CASSTGTGAPLEQYF	TGTGCCAGCAGCACGGGGACAGGAGCCCCCCTCGAGCAGTACTTC
TRBV7-2	TRBD1	-	TRBJ1-4	CASSPGTGEEKLFF	TGTGCCAGCAGCCCCGGGACAGGGGAGGAAAAACTGTTTTTT
TRBV28	-	once	TRBJ2-5	CASSSNREKYQETQYF	TGTGCCAGCAGCTCTAACAGGGAAAAGTACCAAGAGACCCAGTACTTC
TRBV5-1	-	-	TRBJ2-5	CASSSEPPGGGGETQYF	TGCGCCAGCAGCTCCGAACCGCCAGGGGGAGGAGGGGAGACCCAGTACTTC
TRBV15	-	-	TRBJ2-1	CATSRGGFPSYNEQFF	TGTGCCACCAGCAGAGGCGGCTTTCCCTCCTACAATGAGCAGTTCTTC
TRBV3-1/TRBV3-2	-	-	TRBJ1-1	CASSLGQRNTEAFF	TGTGCCAGCAGCCTGGGACAAAGGAACACTGAAGCTTTCTTT
TRBV5-1	TRBD1	-	TRBJ1-4	CASSHGTGEELFF	TGCGCCAGCAGCCATGGGACAGGGGAGGAACTGTTTTTT
TRBV2	TRBD2	-	TRBJ2-6	CASTPGLAGVAGANVLTF	TGTGCCAGCACTCCCGGACTAGCGGGAGTGGCTGGGGCCAACGTCCTGACTTTC
TRBV19	-	-	TRBJ2-7	CASTGGRGNEQYF	TGTGCCAGTACCGGTGGCAGGGGAAACGAGCAGTACTTC
TRBV5-1	-	-	TRBJ2-2	CASSFDSSTGELFF	TGCGCCAGCAGCTTCGACAGTAGCACCGGGGAGCTGTTTTTT
TRBV5-4	TRBD2	-	TRBJ2-5	CASSLGLAGLGETQYF	TGTGCCAGCAGCCTGGGACTAGCGGGACTCGGGGAGACCCAGTACTTC
TRBV19	-	-	TRBJ2-1	CASSRGPSSYNEQFF	TGTGCCAGTAGTAGGGGCCCCAGCTCCTACAATGAGCAGTTCTTC
TRBV2	TRBD2	-	TRBJ2-1	CASSVGEGGYNEQFF	TGTGCCAGCAGTGTAGGGGAGGGCGGGTACAATGAGCAGTTCTTC
TRBV20-1	-	-	TRBJ2-7	CSVTTVFQQYF	TGCAGTGTCACGACAGTATTCCAGCAGTACTTC
TRBV5-1	-	once	TRBJ1-1	CASSLDHNMNTEAFF	TGCGCCAGCAGCTTGGACCATAACATGAACACTGAAGCTTTCTTT
TRBV19	-	-	TRBJ2-1	CASSGGVPASSYNEQFF	TGTGCCAGTAGTGGCGGGGTCCCAGCGAGCTCCTACAATGAGCAGTTCTTC
TRBV11-3	-	-	TRBJ2-3	CASSEGSGSTDTQYF	TGTGCCAGCTCAGAGGGTAGCGGTAGCACAGATACGCAGTATTTT
TRBV23-1	TRBD2	-	TRBJ2-1	CASSQPGGFNEQFF	TGCGCCAGCAGTCAACCCGGGGGGTTCAATGAGCAGTTCTTC
TRBV27	-	-	TRBJ1-2	CASSLTGRGYGYTF	TGTGCCAGCAGTTTAACAGGGAGAGGCTATGGCTACACCTTC
TRBV6-5	-	-	TRBJ2-2	CASSRLGGFAGELFF	TGTGCCAGCAGTCGACTGGGTGGGTTCGCCGGGGAGCTGTTTTTT